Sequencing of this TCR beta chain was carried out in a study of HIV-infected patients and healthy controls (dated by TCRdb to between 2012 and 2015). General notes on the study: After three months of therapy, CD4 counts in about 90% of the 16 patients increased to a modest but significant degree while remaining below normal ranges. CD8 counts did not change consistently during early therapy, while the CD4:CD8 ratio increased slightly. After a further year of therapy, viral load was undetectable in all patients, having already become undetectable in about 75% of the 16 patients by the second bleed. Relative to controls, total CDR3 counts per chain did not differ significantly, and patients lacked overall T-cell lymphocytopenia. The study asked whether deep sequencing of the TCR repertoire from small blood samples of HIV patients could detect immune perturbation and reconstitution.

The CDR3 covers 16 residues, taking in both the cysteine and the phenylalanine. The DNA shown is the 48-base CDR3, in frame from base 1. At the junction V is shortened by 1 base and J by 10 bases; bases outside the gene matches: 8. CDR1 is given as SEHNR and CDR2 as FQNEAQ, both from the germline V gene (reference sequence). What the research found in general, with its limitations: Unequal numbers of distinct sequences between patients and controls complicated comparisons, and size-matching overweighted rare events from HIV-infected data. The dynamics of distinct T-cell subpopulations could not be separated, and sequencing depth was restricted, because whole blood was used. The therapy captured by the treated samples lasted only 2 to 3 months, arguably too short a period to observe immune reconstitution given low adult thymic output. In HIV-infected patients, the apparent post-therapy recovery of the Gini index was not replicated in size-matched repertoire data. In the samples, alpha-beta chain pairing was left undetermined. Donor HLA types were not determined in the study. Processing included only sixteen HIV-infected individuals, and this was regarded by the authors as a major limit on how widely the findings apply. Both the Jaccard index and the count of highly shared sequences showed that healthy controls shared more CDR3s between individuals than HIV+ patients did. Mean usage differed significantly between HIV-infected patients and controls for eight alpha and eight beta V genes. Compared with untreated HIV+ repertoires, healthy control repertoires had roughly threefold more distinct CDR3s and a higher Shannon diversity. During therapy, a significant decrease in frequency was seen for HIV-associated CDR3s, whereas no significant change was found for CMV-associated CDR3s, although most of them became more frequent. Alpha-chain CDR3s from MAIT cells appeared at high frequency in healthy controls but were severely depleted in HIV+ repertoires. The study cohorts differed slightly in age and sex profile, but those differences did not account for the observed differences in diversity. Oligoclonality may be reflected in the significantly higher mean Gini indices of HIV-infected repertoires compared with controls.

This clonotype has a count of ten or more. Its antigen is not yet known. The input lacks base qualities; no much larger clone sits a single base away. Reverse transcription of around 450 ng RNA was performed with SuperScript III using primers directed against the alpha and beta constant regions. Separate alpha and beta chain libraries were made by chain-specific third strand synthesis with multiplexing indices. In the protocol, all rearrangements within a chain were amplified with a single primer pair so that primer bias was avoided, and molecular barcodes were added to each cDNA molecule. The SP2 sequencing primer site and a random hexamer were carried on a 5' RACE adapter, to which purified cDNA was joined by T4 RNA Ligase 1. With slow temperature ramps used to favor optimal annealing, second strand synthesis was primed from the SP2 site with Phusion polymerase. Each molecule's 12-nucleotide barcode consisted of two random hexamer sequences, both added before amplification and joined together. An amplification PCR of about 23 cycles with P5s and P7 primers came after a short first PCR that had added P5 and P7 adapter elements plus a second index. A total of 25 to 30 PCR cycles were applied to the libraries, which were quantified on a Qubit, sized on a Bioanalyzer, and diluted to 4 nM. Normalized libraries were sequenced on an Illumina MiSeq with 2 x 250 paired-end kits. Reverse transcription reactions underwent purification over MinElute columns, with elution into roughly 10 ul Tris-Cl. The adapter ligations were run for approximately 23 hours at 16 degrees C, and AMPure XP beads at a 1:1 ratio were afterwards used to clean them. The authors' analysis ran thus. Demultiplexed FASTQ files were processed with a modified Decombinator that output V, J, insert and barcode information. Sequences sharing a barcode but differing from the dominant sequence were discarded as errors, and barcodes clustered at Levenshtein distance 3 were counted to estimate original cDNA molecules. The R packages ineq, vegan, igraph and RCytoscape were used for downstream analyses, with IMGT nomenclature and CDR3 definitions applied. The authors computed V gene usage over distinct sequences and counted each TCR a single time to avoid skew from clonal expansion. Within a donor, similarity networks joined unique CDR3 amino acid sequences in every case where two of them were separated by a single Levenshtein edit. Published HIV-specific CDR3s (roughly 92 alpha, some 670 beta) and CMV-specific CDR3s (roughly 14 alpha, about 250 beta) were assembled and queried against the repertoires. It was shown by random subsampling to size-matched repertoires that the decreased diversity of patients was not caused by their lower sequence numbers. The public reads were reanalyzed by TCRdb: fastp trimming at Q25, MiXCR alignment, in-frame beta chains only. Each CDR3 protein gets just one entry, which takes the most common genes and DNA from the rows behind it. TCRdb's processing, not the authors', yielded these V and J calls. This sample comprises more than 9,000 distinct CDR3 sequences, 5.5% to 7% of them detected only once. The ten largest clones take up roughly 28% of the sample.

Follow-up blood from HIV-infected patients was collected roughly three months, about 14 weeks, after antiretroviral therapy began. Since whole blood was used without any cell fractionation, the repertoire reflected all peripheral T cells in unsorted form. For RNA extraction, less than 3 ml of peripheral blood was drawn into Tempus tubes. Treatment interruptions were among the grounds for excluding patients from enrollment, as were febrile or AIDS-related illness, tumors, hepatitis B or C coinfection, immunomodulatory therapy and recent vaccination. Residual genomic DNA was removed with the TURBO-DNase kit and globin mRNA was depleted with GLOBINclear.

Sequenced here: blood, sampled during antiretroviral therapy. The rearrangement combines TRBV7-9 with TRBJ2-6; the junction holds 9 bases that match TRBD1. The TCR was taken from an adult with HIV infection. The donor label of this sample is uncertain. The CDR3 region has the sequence CASSLGVSGQGNVLTF. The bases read TGTGCCAGCAGCTTAGGGGTGTCGGGACAGGGTAACGTCCTGACTTTC.